The 9 T cell receptor beta chains reported below all come from one sample, sequenced in a study of T cell responses to AZD1222 COVID-19 vaccine. Sequencing used immunoSEQ multiplex PCR; TCRdb keeps in-frame clones, though not all of them. The table has about 94,000 clones, more than 75% seen once. The specimen comprised peripheral blood, sampled 28 days after the second AZD1222 dose. These receptors all stem from an adult who received the AZD1222 COVID-19 vaccine.

The CDR3, as DNA: TGCAGTGCTAGTCGGGGGACAGTTTACTACGAGCAGTACTTC. Translated, it gives CSASRGTVYYEQYF. This chain connects TRBV20-1 to TRBJ2-7, with D possibly TRBD1 on 7 matching bases. Germline V lookup: CDR1 DFQATT, CDR2 SNEGSKA (reference sequence). V lost 3 bases and J 3 bases, leaving 15 bases between the germline ends. This CDR3 comprises 14 residues.

The chain recombines TRBV15 with TRBJ2-1; 10 bases are a match to TRBD2. This CDR3 region has 15 residues. V lost 2 bases, J lost 4 bases, and 2 bases stayed unmatched. Germline lookup yields CDR1 LNHNV and CDR2 YYDKDF (reference sequence). The CDR3 loop reads CATSRRAGGYNEQFF. CDR3 nucleotide sequence: TGTGCCACCAGCAGAAGAGCGGGAGGGTACAATGAGCAGTTCTTC.

The chain employs TRBV7-2 and TRBJ2-5; D gene uncertain. V lost 5 bases and J 2 bases, leaving 12 bases between the germline ends. This CDR3 region has 14 residues. Germline V gives CDR1 SGHTA, CDR2 FQGNSA. The DNA of the CDR3 is TGTGCCAGCAGCCACGCCCCAGCTCAAGAGACCCAGTACTTC. Translated, it gives CASSHAPAQETQYF.

The chain links TRBV9 to TRBJ2-2; no clear D. V was shortened by 0 bases and J by 4 bases, with 1 base between the two germline ends. The germline gives CDR1 SGDLS, CDR2 YYNGEE. The CDR3 sequence is 12 residues long. CDR3 region: CASSVGTGELFF. The CDR3 DNA reads as TGTGCCAGCAGCGTAGGCACCGGGGAGCTGTTTTTT.

The genes are TRBV12-3 or TRBV12-4 and TRBJ1-2, with TRBD1 as a possible D gene (5 bases). The V end was cut by 7 bases, the J end by 7 bases, with 16 bases between. The length of the CDR3 is 13 residues. CDR3 nucleotides: TGTGCCAGCACCATGACAGTCGTAGGTGGCTACACCTTC. It translates to CASTMTVVGGYTF.

J is TRBJ1-2 and V is TRBV27; 7 bases are a match to TRBD1. The CDR3 totals 18 residues. J lost 2 bases, V lost 2 bases, and 14 bases had no gene match. CDR1 MNHEY and CDR2 SMNVEV come from the germline V gene (reference sequence). Here the CDR3 reads CASSLTPPTGSFNYGYTF. DNA for the CDR3: TGTGCCAGCAGTTTAACCCCCCCGACAGGGTCTTTCAACTATGGCTACACCTTC.

The CDR3 region is CAGKYRDENYGYTF. DNA of the CDR3: TGTGCCGGGAAATACAGGGACGAGAACTATGGCTACACCTTC. The chain combines TRBV28 with TRBJ1-2; D perhaps matches TRBD1 (6 bases). The V end was cut by 11 bases, the J end by 2 bases, with 18 bases between. CDR1 and CDR2 (germline): MDHEN, SYDVKM. This CDR3 region has 14 residues.

This clone was found once. V is TRBV12-3 or TRBV12-4 and J is TRBJ2-2; D is ambiguous. V was shortened by 5 bases and J by 2 bases, with 6 bases between the two germline ends. The length of the CDR3 is 13 residues. The CDR3 region is CASSLLNTGELFF. As DNA, the CDR3 is TGTGCCAGCAGTCTCCTTAACACCGGGGAGCTGTTTTTT.

The V gene is TRBV19, the J gene TRBJ1-1, with 8 bases that match TRBD1. The CDR3 has 16 residues. V lost 0 bases, J lost 2 bases, and 5 bases stayed unmatched. CDR1 and CDR2 from the germline V gene are LNHDA and SQIVND (reference sequence). In DNA form, the CDR3 reads TGTGCCAGTAGTATAGAGGGCAGGGGGCGTAACACTGAAGCTTTCTTT. Encoded protein: CASSIEGRGRNTEAFF.